One and the same sample provided the 2 T cell receptor beta chains below, sequenced in a study of OX40 agonist ivuxolimab in advanced cancers. Measured with immunoSEQ multiplex PCR; TCRdb has only the in-frame clones, and not every one. This sample has 90,000 or so clones, with approximately 89% found just once. Sample: CD4+ or CD8+ T cells sorted from blood, taken in a trial of the OX40 agonist ivuxolimab. The origin of the receptors is an adult with an advanced solid tumor such as melanoma, head and neck, liver or kidney cancer.

The gene calls are TRBV27 and TRBJ2-7; 9 bases are a match to TRBD2. The CDR3 has 16 residues. Germline trimming cut 1 base from V and 0 bases from J; bases unmatched to any gene: 4. The germline CDR1 and CDR2 sequences are MNHEY and SMNVEV (reference sequence). The CDR3 protein is CASSLLRTSVSYEQYF. In DNA, the CDR3 is TGTGCCAGCAGTTTATTGAGGACTAGCGTCTCCTACGAGCAGTACTTC.

V is TRBV7-8 and J is TRBJ1-2, with D unresolved. V lost 5 bases and J 0 bases, leaving 13 bases between the germline ends. The CDR3 length is 15 residues. Germline values: CDR1 SGHVS, CDR2 FQNEAQ. This chain's CDR3 is CASSKTRRSNYGYTF. The CDR3 DNA follows: TGTGCCAGCAGCAAAACCAGGAGGTCTAACTATGGCTACACCTTC. Full variable domain (outside the CDR3, taken from reference TRBV7-8 and TRBJ1-2): GAGVSQSPRYKVAKRGQDVALRCDPISGHVSLFWYQQALGQGPEFLTYFQNEAQLDKSGLPSDRFFAERPEGSVSTLKIQRTQQEDSAVYLCASSKTRRSNYGYTFGSGTRLTVV.